One and the same sample provided the 4 T cell receptor beta chains below, sequenced in a study of cytomegalovirus exposure and HLA in healthy donors. Primers for the PCR totalled 60 Vbeta and 13 Jbeta. Produced via immunoSEQ multiplex PCR; TCRdb's table is partial and in-frame only. This sample has roughly 80,000 clones, with 65% to 80% found just once. Material: PBMCs. The receptors were gathered from a male donor in good health and CMV-seropositive.

This clone was detected only a few times. The chain joins TRBV19 to TRBJ2-1, with TRBD2 matching over 8 bases. There are 15 residues in the CDR3. Germline CDR1 reads LNHDA; CDR2 reads SQIVND (reference sequence). With V trimmed by 6 bases and J by 4 bases, 8 bases remained unmatched. The CDR3 DNA reads as TGTGCCAGTAGGCGCCCGGGACTAGAATACAATGAGCAGTTCTTC. It is translated as CASRRPGLEYNEQFF.

The chain links TRBV18 to TRBJ2-7; the match to TRBD1 covers 10 bases. Germline V gives CDR1 KGHSH, CDR2 LQKENI. Trimming cost V 3 bases and J 5 bases; bases outside gene matches: 16. This CDR3 contains 18 residues. CDR3 bases: TGTGCCAGCTCACCTCGCTCGACAACCGGGACAGGGGTCGACGAGCAGTACTTC. Amino acids: CASSPRSTTGTGVDEQYF.

The V gene is TRBV6-1, the J gene TRBJ2-1, with 9 bases identical to TRBD2. Germline values: CDR1 MNHNS, CDR2 SASEGT. V shed 3 bases, J shed 6 bases, and the junction held 9 bases outside the gene matches. This CDR3 comprises 16 residues. Written as DNA, the CDR3 is TGTGCCAGCAGTGATGGGGCTAGCGGGGACCTCAATGAGCAGTTCTTC. It translates to CASSDGASGDLNEQFF.

The chain recombines TRBV5-1 with TRBJ2-2, with D tentatively TRBD1 (5 bases). This CDR3 comprises 16 residues. The V gene's germline CDR1 is SGHRS and CDR2 YFSETQ. Trimming took off 0 bases at V and 5 bases at J, with 14 bases between the two ends. The CDR3 sequence is CASSLEAGSVTGELFF. The CDR3 DNA reads as TGCGCCAGCAGCTTGGAGGCAGGGTCAGTAACCGGGGAGCTGTTTTTT.